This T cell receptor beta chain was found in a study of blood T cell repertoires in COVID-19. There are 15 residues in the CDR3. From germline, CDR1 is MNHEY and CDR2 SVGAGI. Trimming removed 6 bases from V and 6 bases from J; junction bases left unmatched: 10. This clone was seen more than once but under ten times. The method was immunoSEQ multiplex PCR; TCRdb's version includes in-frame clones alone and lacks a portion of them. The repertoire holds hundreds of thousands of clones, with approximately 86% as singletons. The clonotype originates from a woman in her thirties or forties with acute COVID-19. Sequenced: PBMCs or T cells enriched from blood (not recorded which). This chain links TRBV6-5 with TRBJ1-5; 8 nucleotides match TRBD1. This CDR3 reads CASSQIRGQGQPQHF. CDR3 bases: TGTGCCAGCAGCCAAATCAGGGGGCAGGGTCAGCCCCAGCATTTT.